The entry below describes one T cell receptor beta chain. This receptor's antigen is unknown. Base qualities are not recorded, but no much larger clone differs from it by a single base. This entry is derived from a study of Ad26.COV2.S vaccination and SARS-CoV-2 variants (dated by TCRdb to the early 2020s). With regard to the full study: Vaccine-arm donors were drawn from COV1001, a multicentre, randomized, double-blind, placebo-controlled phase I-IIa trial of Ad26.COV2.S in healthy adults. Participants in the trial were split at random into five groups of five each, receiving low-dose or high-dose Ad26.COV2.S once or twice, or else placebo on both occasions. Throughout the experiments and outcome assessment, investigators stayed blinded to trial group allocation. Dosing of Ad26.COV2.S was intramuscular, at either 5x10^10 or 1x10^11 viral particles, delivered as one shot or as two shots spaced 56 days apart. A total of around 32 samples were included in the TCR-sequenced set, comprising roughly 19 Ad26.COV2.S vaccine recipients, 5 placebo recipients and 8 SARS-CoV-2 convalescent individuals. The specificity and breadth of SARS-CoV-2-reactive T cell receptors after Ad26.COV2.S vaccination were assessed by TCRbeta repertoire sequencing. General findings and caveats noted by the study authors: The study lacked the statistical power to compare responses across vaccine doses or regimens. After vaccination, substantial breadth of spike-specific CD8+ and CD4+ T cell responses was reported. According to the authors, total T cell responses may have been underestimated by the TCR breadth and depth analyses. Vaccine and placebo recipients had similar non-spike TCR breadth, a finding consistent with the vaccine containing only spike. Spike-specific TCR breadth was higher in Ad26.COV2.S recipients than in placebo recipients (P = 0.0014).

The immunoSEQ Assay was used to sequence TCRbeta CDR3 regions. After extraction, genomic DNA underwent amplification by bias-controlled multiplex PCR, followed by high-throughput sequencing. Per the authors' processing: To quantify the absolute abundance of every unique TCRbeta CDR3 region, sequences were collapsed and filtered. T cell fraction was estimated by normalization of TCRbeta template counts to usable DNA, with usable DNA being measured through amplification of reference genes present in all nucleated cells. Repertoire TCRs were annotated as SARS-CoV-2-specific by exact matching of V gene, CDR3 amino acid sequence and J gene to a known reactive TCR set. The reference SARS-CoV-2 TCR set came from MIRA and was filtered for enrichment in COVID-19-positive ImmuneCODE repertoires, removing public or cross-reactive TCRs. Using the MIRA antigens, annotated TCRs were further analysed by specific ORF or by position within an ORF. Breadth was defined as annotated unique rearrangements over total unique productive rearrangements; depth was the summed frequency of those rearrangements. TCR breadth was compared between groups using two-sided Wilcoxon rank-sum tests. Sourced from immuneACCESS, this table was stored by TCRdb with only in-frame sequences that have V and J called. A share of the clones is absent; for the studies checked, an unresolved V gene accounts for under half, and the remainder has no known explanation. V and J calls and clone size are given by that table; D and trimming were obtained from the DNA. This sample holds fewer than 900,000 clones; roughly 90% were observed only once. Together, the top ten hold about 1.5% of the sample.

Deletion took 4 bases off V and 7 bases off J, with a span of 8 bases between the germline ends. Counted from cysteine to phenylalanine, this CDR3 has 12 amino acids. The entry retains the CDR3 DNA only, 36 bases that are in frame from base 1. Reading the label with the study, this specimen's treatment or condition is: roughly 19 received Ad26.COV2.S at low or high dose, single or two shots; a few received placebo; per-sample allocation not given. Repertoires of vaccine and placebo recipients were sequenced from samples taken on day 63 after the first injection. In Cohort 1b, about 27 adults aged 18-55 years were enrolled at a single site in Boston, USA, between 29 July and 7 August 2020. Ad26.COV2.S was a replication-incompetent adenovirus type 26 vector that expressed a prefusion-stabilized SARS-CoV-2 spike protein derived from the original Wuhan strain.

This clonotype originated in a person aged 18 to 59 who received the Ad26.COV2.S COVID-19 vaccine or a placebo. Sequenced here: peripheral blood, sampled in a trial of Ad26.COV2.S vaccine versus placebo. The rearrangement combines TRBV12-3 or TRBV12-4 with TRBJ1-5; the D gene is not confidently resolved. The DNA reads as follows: TGTGCCAGCAGTTCGGGAGGGCAGCCCCAGCATTTT. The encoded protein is CASSSGGQPQHF.